These T cell receptor beta chains were read from a single sample in a study of PD-1 blockade in classical Hodgkin lymphoma. Assay used: immunoSEQ multiplex PCR; TCRdb lists only in-frame clones, some missing. The sample consists of 15,000 to 20,000 clones, more than 75% of them appearing once. The starting material was peripheral blood mononuclear cells (PBMCs), obtained before the fourth cycle of nivolumab. Source of these receptors: a human donor with classical Hodgkin lymphoma. Both conserved end residues are part of each CDR3. Fields, in order: clone size, J gene, V gene, D gene, CDR3 DNA, CDR3 protein. A D gene is named only where the DNA matches it firmly. The size of a clone is reported for some rows only, either as once, few or many, or as a class for expanded clones.

clone size: NA; J gene: TRBJ1-5; V gene: TRBV7-2; D gene: NA; CDR3 DNA: TGTGCCAGCAGCTTCGAGGGGTGGGGCAATCAGCCCCAGCATTTT; CDR3 protein: CASSFEGWGNQPQHF
clone size: NA; J gene: TRBJ1-6; V gene: TRBV7-9; D gene: TRBD1; CDR3 DNA: TGTGCCAGCAGCTTAGTAGGGGTCTTTCCGGGACAGATGTATTCACCCCTCCACTTT; CDR3 protein: CASSLVGVFPGQMYSPLHF
clone size: NA; J gene: TRBJ2-6; V gene: TRBV7-9; D gene: TRBD1; CDR3 DNA: TGTGCCAGCAGCTTATTTGGCACAGGGGATGGTTCTGGGGCCAACGTCCTGACTTTC; CDR3 protein: CASSLFGTGDGSGANVLTF
clone size: NA; J gene: TRBJ2-3; V gene: TRBV7-2; D gene: NA; CDR3 DNA: TGTGCCAGCAGCTTAGCGCAGGGGACAGATACGCAGTATTTT; CDR3 protein: CASSLAQGTDTQYF
clone size: once; J gene: TRBJ2-3; V gene: TRBV19; D gene: NA; CDR3 DNA: TGTGCCAGTAGTCGTCAAGATACGCAGTATTTT; CDR3 protein: CASSRQDTQYF
clone size: medium-sized; J gene: TRBJ1-4; V gene: TRBV18; D gene: NA; CDR3 DNA: TGTGCCAGCTCACCAGGGCTTAATCAGAAACTGTTTTTT; CDR3 protein: CASSPGLNQKLFF
clone size: NA; J gene: TRBJ2-6; V gene: TRBV5-6; D gene: NA; CDR3 DNA: TGTGCCAGCCAGCGTTTCAAGTCACAAAGTCGGGCCAACGTCCTGACTTTC; CDR3 protein: CASQRFKSQSRANVLTF
clone size: NA; J gene: TRBJ1-3; V gene: TRBV9; D gene: NA; CDR3 DNA: TGTGCCAGCAGCCGATTCTTCTACTCTGGAAACACCATATATTTT; CDR3 protein: CASSRFFYSGNTIYF
clone size: NA; J gene: TRBJ1-1; V gene: TRBV6-4; D gene: NA; CDR3 DNA: TGTGCCAGCAGTGACTCCGCGACGGCTGAAGCTTTCTTT; CDR3 protein: CASSDSATAEAFF
clone size: once; J gene: TRBJ2-2; V gene: TRBV19; D gene: TRBD1; CDR3 DNA: TGTGCCAGTAGTATTACAGGGGGCGCCGGGGAGCTGTTTTTT; CDR3 protein: CASSITGGAGELFF
clone size: NA; J gene: TRBJ1-2; V gene: TRBV28; D gene: TRBD1; CDR3 DNA: TGTGCCAGCAGTCACGCCGACAGGGTCTATGGCTACACCTTC; CDR3 protein: CASSHADRVYGYTF
clone size: NA; J gene: TRBJ2-1; V gene: TRBV4-2; D gene: TRBD1; CDR3 DNA: TGTGCCAGCAGCCAAGGGGACAGTACCTACAATGAGCAGTTCTTC; CDR3 protein: CASSQGDSTYNEQFF
clone size: once; J gene: TRBJ2-5; V gene: TRBV5-4; D gene: TRBD2; CDR3 DNA: TGTGCCAGCAGCACGCCCGGGGTAGCGGGGCAAGAGACCCAGTACTTC; CDR3 protein: CASSTPGVAGQETQYF
clone size: NA; J gene: TRBJ1-5; V gene: TRBV21-1; D gene: NA; CDR3 DNA: TGTGCCAGCAGCAAAGGTACGACAGGGTATAATCAGCCCCAGCATTTT; CDR3 protein: CASSKGTTGYNQPQHF
clone size: NA; J gene: TRBJ2-1; V gene: TRBV11-3; D gene: NA; CDR3 DNA: TGTGCCAGCAGCTTAGTGGGTAGCGGCAATGAGCAGTTCTTC; CDR3 protein: CASSLVGSGNEQFF
clone size: once; J gene: TRBJ1-4; V gene: TRBV5-1; D gene: NA; CDR3 DNA: TGCGCCAGCAGCTTGCAGGGAGGGTCTTGGGAAAAACTGTTTTTT; CDR3 protein: CASSLQGGSWEKLFF
clone size: NA; J gene: TRBJ1-1; V gene: TRBV27; D gene: NA; CDR3 DNA: TGTGCCAGCAGTTTATCGAGCCTGAAGGCCGGCACTGAAGCTTTCTTT; CDR3 protein: CASSLSSLKAGTEAFF
clone size: NA; J gene: TRBJ2-5; V gene: TRBV6-1; D gene: NA; CDR3 DNA: TGTGCCAGCAGTGGGGGGCGCGTGGAGACCCAGTACTTC; CDR3 protein: CASSGGRVETQYF
clone size: medium-sized; J gene: TRBJ2-3; V gene: TRBV30; D gene: NA; CDR3 DNA: TGTGCCTGGAGTGGGGGAGATACGCAGTATTTT; CDR3 protein: CAWSGGDTQYF
clone size: NA; J gene: TRBJ1-2; V gene: TRBV30; D gene: NA; CDR3 DNA: TGTGCCTCCATTATGGGAGGGACCTATGGCTACACCTTC; CDR3 protein: CASIMGGTYGYTF
clone size: NA; J gene: TRBJ1-6; V gene: TRBV14; D gene: NA; CDR3 DNA: TGTGCCAGCAGCCTCAGGGTTTCACCCCTCCACTTT; CDR3 protein: CASSLRVSPLHF
clone size: NA; J gene: TRBJ2-4; V gene: TRBV2; D gene: NA; CDR3 DNA: TGTGCCAGCAGTGAATTAGGGGGAGTAGGGCCCAAAAACATTCAGTACTTC; CDR3 protein: CASSELGGVGPKNIQYF
clone size: NA; J gene: TRBJ2-7; V gene: TRBV7-2; D gene: NA; CDR3 DNA: TGTGCCAGCAGCTCCTCCACCCGTGTTTGGGACGAGCAGTACTTC; CDR3 protein: CASSSSTRVWDEQYF